A single TCR beta chain is shown here with its context. Its antigen is as yet unknown. Blood specimens came from baseline, cycle 4 day 1, and cycle 7 day 1. The sample comes from a study of OX40 agonist ivuxolimab in advanced cancers. Study conclusions and caveats: Low normalized clonal expansion also occurred in some nonresponding patients.

Libraries were prepared by immunoSEQ multiplex PCR; TCRdb keeps only in-frame clonotypes and omits some of them. The repertoire consists of more than 50,000 clones, with 80% to 95% occurring once and the leading ten covering over 10%. The length of the CDR3 is 16 residues. V lost 3 bases and J lost 0, with 12 bases in between. Germline V CDR1 and CDR2: SGHTA, FQGNSA. The chain couples TRBV7-2 to TRBJ1-5; no clear D. Sequenced material: CD4+ or CD8+ T cells sorted from blood, taken in a trial of the OX40 agonist ivuxolimab. This receptor was obtained from an adult with an advanced solid tumor such as melanoma, head and neck, liver or kidney cancer. CDR3: CASSFLGSYSNQPQHF. The CDR3 DNA follows: TGTGCCAGCAGCTTCCTGGGGAGCTATAGCAATCAGCCCCAGCATTTT.